Below, one TCR beta chain is given with its context. The sample originates from a study of blood T cell repertoires in COVID-19. Germline assignment: CDR1 ENHRY and CDR2 SYGVKD. Trimming took off 6 bases at V and 9 bases at J, with 11 bases between the two ends. This CDR3 region has 11 residues. Only in-frame clones appear in the TCRdb table, and some are missing; sequencing was by immunoSEQ multiplex PCR. Of roughly 250,000 clones listed, roughly nine tenths are singletons. Sequenced sample: PBMCs or T cells enriched from blood (not recorded which). The V call is TRBV10-3, the J call TRBJ1-2; no firm D call. The sequence came from a young woman with acute COVID-19. The CDR3 loop reads CAISRERRYTF. The CDR3 DNA reads TGTGCCATCAGCCGGGAACGTCGCTACACCTTC.